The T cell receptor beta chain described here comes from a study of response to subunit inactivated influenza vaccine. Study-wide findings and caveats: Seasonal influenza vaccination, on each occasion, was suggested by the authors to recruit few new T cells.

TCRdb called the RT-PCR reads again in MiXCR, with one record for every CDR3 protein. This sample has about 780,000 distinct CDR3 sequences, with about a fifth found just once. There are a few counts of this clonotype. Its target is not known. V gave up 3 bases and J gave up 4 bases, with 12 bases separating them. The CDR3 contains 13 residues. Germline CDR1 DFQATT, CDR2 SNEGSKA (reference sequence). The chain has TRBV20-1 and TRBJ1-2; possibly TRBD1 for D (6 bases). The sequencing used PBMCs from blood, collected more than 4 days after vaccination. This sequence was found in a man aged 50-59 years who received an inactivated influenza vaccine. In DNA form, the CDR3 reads TGCAGTGCTAGTGGGGGCAGTGGCTATGGCTACACCTTC. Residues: CSASGGSGYGYTF.